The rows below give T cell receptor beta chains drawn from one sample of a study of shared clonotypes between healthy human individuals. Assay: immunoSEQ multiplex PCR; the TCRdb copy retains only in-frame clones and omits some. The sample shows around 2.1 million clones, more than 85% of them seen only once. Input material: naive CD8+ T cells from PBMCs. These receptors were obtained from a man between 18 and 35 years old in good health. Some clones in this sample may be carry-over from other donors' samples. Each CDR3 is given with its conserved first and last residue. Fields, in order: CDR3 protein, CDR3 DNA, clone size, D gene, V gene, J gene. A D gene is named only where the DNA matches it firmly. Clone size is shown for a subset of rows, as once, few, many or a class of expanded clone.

CDR3aa: CASSETDRLAKNIQYF
CDR3nt: TGTGCCAGCAGCGAGACAGACCGGTTAGCCAAAAACATTCAGTACTTC
abundance: NA
d_gene: NA
v_gene: TRBV9
j_gene: TRBJ2-4

CDR3aa: CASSPPHRYQETQYF
CDR3nt: TGTGCCAGCAGCCCTCCCCACAGGTACCAAGAGACCCAGTACTTC
abundance: NA
d_gene: NA
v_gene: TRBV11-2
j_gene: TRBJ2-5

CDR3aa: CASSDSGRETQYF
CDR3nt: TGTGCCAGCAGTGACTCAGGGAGGGAGACCCAGTACTTC
abundance: NA
d_gene: NA
v_gene: TRBV6-4
j_gene: TRBJ2-5

CDR3aa: CASQYSTSGRGQETQYF
CDR3nt: TGCGCCAGTCAATACTCGACTAGCGGGAGAGGCCAAGAGACCCAGTACTTC
abundance: NA
d_gene: TRBD2
v_gene: TRBV5-1
j_gene: TRBJ2-5

CDR3aa: CASTPPLPREFYGYTF
CDR3nt: TGTGCCAGCACCCCACCACTACCCAGGGAATTCTATGGCTACACCTTC
abundance: NA
d_gene: NA
v_gene: TRBV28
j_gene: TRBJ1-2

CDR3aa: CASSPGIYEQYF
CDR3nt: TGTGCCAGCAGCCCAGGGATCTACGAGCAGTACTTC
abundance: NA
d_gene: NA
v_gene: TRBV7-6
j_gene: TRBJ2-7

CDR3aa: CASSLGSGYDNEQFF
CDR3nt: TGTGCCAGCAGTTTAGGTAGCGGGTACGACAATGAGCAGTTCTTC
abundance: NA
d_gene: TRBD2
v_gene: TRBV28
j_gene: TRBJ2-1

CDR3aa: CASSEVGRNTEAFF
CDR3nt: TGTGCCAGCAGTGAGGTGGGAAGGAACACTGAAGCTTTCTTT
abundance: NA
d_gene: NA
v_gene: TRBV6-1
j_gene: TRBJ1-1

CDR3aa: CASSARGIPNYGYTF
CDR3nt: TGTGCCAGCAGTGCCAGGGGGATTCCTAACTATGGCTACACCTTC
abundance: NA
d_gene: TRBD1
v_gene: TRBV27
j_gene: TRBJ1-2

CDR3aa: CASSYSRTGGGDGYTF
CDR3nt: TGTGCCAGCAGTTACTCAAGGACAGGGGGCGGAGATGGCTACACCTTC
abundance: NA
d_gene: TRBD1
v_gene: TRBV6-5
j_gene: TRBJ1-2

CDR3aa: CATSRTPGTSGYNEQFF
CDR3nt: TGTGCCACCAGCAGAACCCCCGGGACTAGCGGATACAATGAGCAGTTCTTC
abundance: NA
d_gene: TRBD2
v_gene: TRBV15
j_gene: TRBJ2-1

CDR3aa: CASSSRTSGAPNEQFF
CDR3nt: TGTGCCAGCAGTTCCAGAACTAGCGGGGCCCCCAATGAGCAGTTCTTC
abundance: NA
d_gene: TRBD2
v_gene: TRBV7-9
j_gene: TRBJ2-1

CDR3aa: CASSVEVASTPFGTQYF
CDR3nt: TGTGCCAGCAGCGTAGAGGTGGCTTCCACCCCTTTTGGGACGCAGTATTTT
abundance: once
d_gene: NA
v_gene: TRBV9
j_gene: TRBJ2-3

CDR3aa: CASMGRTNEKLFF
CDR3nt: TGTGCCAGTATGGGGCGGACTAATGAAAAACTGTTTTTT
abundance: NA
d_gene: NA
v_gene: TRBV19
j_gene: TRBJ1-4

CDR3aa: CASSRGGWQFF
CDR3nt: TGTGCCAGCAGCAGGGGGGGGTGGCAGTTCTTC
abundance: NA
d_gene: NA
v_gene: TRBV27
j_gene: TRBJ2-1

CDR3aa: CASSPRPSGRTIETQYF
CDR3nt: TGTGCCAGCAGCCCCCGCCCAAGCGGGAGGACCATAGAGACCCAGTACTTC
abundance: NA
d_gene: TRBD2
v_gene: TRBV11-2
j_gene: TRBJ2-5

CDR3aa: CASSQFQGGEQYF
CDR3nt: TGCGCCAGCAGCCAGTTCCAGGGTGGCGAGCAGTACTTC
abundance: NA
d_gene: NA
v_gene: TRBV4-1
j_gene: TRBJ2-7

CDR3aa: CASSQTGTGHNEQFF
CDR3nt: TGCGCCAGCAGCCAAACCGGGACAGGACACAATGAGCAGTTCTTC
abundance: once
d_gene: TRBD1
v_gene: TRBV4-1
j_gene: TRBJ2-1

CDR3aa: CASSYDDSGNTIYF
CDR3nt: TGTGCCAGCAGTTACGATGACTCTGGAAACACCATATATTTT
abundance: NA
d_gene: NA
v_gene: TRBV6-5
j_gene: TRBJ1-3

CDR3aa: CASSLGTNSGGYTF
CDR3nt: TGTGCCAGCAGCCTCGGGACAAATTCGGGGGGTTACACCTTC
abundance: NA
d_gene: NA
v_gene: TRBV13
j_gene: TRBJ1-2

CDR3aa: CAIRTGLAGGDEQFF
CDR3nt: TGTGCCATCAGGACGGGACTAGCTGGGGGCGATGAGCAGTTCTTC
abundance: NA
d_gene: TRBD2
v_gene: TRBV10-3
j_gene: TRBJ2-1

CDR3aa: CASRTDRADGYTF
CDR3nt: TGTGCCAGCAGAACAGACAGGGCGGACGGCTACACCTTC
abundance: NA
d_gene: TRBD1
v_gene: TRBV6-6
j_gene: TRBJ1-2

CDR3aa: CASTDPGGSPGELFF
CDR3nt: TGTGCCAGCACCGACCCAGGGGGTTCACCCGGGGAGCTGTTTTTT
abundance: NA
d_gene: TRBD1
v_gene: TRBV6-6
j_gene: TRBJ2-2

CDR3aa: CASSFVRDIFHEQYF
CDR3nt: TGTGCCAGTAGTTTTGTCCGGGACATTTTCCACGAGCAGTACTTC
abundance: NA
d_gene: NA
v_gene: TRBV28
j_gene: TRBJ2-7

CDR3aa: CASSQDNAGNGYTF
CDR3nt: TGCGCCAGCAGCCAAGATAATGCGGGGAATGGCTACACCTTC
abundance: NA
d_gene: NA
v_gene: TRBV4-1
j_gene: TRBJ1-2

CDR3aa: CASSFGLGDTQYF
CDR3nt: TGTGCCAGCAGCTTTGGCCTCGGGGATACGCAGTATTTT
abundance: NA
d_gene: NA
v_gene: TRBV7-9
j_gene: TRBJ2-3

CDR3aa: CASSARWGGAEGYTF
CDR3nt: TGCGCCAGCAGCGCCCGGTGGGGGGGGGCGGAAGGCTACACCTTC
abundance: NA
d_gene: NA
v_gene: TRBV4-1
j_gene: TRBJ1-2

CDR3aa: CASSSQKFTQPRTGELFF
CDR3nt: TGTGCCAGCAGCTCCCAGAAATTCACCCAGCCTCGGACCGGGGAGCTGTTTTTT
abundance: NA
d_gene: NA
v_gene: TRBV27
j_gene: TRBJ2-2

CDR3aa: CASSFRLAVTSYNEQFF
CDR3nt: TGTGCCAGCAGCTTTCGGCTAGCGGTTACCTCCTACAATGAGCAGTTCTTC
abundance: once
d_gene: TRBD2
v_gene: TRBV5-6
j_gene: TRBJ2-1

CDR3aa: CASTPPMSPDTQYF
CDR3nt: TGTGCCAGCACCCCGCCCATGTCTCCGGATACGCAGTATTTT
abundance: NA
d_gene: NA
v_gene: TRBV7-2
j_gene: TRBJ2-3

CDR3aa: CASSQVAFSGELFF
CDR3nt: TGCGCCAGCAGCCAAGTAGCGTTTTCCGGGGAGCTGTTTTTT
abundance: NA
d_gene: NA
v_gene: TRBV4-1
j_gene: TRBJ2-2

CDR3aa: CASSPWASGSNEQFF
CDR3nt: TGTGCCAGCAGCCCATGGGCTAGCGGATCCAATGAGCAGTTCTTC
abundance: many
d_gene: TRBD2
v_gene: TRBV11-1
j_gene: TRBJ2-1

CDR3aa: CASSLAGEHEQFF
CDR3nt: TGTGCCAGCAGTTTAGCTGGGGAGCATGAGCAGTTCTTC
abundance: NA
d_gene: NA
v_gene: TRBV27
j_gene: TRBJ2-1

CDR3aa: CASSQDVRAHEQFF
CDR3nt: TGTGCCAGCAGCCAAGATGTCAGGGCCCATGAGCAGTTCTTC
abundance: NA
d_gene: NA
v_gene: TRBV4-2
j_gene: TRBJ2-1

CDR3aa: CSVEDGKAFF
CDR3nt: TGCAGCGTTGAGGACGGTAAAGCTTTCTTT
abundance: few
d_gene: NA
v_gene: TRBV29-1
j_gene: TRBJ1-1

CDR3aa: CASSLGAGGAQYF
CDR3nt: TGTGCCAGCAGCTTAGGGGCCGGTGGGGCCCAGTACTTC
abundance: NA
d_gene: NA
v_gene: TRBV7-9
j_gene: TRBJ2-5

CDR3aa: CASGRGYNEQFF
CDR3nt: TGTGCCAGCGGGAGGGGTTACAATGAGCAGTTCTTC
abundance: NA
d_gene: TRBD2
v_gene: TRBV5-6
j_gene: TRBJ2-1

CDR3aa: CASSPSAGEEQYF
CDR3nt: TGTGCCAGCAGCCCATCTGCGGGAGAGGAGCAGTACTTC
abundance: NA
d_gene: TRBD2
v_gene: TRBV5-6
j_gene: TRBJ2-7

CDR3aa: CASSPLGGTDTQYF
CDR3nt: TGTGCCAGCAGCCCACTTGGGGGAACAGATACGCAGTATTTT
abundance: NA
d_gene: NA
v_gene: TRBV7-3
j_gene: TRBJ2-3

CDR3aa: CASSLTSSEQFF
CDR3nt: TGTGCCAGCAGCCTCACTAGTAGTGAGCAGTTCTTC
abundance: NA
d_gene: NA
v_gene: TRBV7-6
j_gene: TRBJ2-1

CDR3aa: CASSGLRTGELFF
CDR3nt: TGTGCCAGCAGCGGACTACGGACCGGGGAGCTGTTTTTT
abundance: once
d_gene: NA
v_gene: TRBV9
j_gene: TRBJ2-2

CDR3aa: CASSSTGIYEQYF
CDR3nt: TGTGCCAGCAGTTCCACGGGAATTTACGAGCAGTACTTC
abundance: NA
d_gene: NA
v_gene: TRBV28
j_gene: TRBJ2-7

CDR3aa: CASSVVRGGAEAFF
CDR3nt: TGTGCCAGCAGCGTAGTTAGGGGAGGAGCTGAAGCTTTCTTT
abundance: NA
d_gene: NA
v_gene: TRBV13
j_gene: TRBJ1-1

CDR3aa: CASGLGREQYF
CDR3nt: TGTGCTAGTGGTTTGGGTCGAGAGCAGTACTTC
abundance: NA
d_gene: NA
v_gene: TRBV12-5
j_gene: TRBJ2-7

CDR3aa: CASMIYGNQPQHF
CDR3nt: TGTGCCAGCATGATTTACGGCAATCAGCCCCAGCATTTT
abundance: NA
d_gene: NA
v_gene: TRBV6-6
j_gene: TRBJ1-5

CDR3aa: CASSILAAPYNEQFF
CDR3nt: TGTGCCAGTAGTATACTAGCGGCACCTTACAATGAGCAGTTCTTC
abundance: NA
d_gene: TRBD2
v_gene: TRBV19
j_gene: TRBJ2-1

CDR3aa: CASSGREKHWGETQYF
CDR3nt: TGTGCCAGCAGTGGGCGAGAAAAGCACTGGGGGGAGACCCAGTACTTC
abundance: NA
d_gene: NA
v_gene: TRBV6-1
j_gene: TRBJ2-5

CDR3aa: CASSLSLGVGNEQFF
CDR3nt: TGTGCCAGCAGCTTATCGTTGGGCGTGGGCAATGAGCAGTTCTTC
abundance: NA
d_gene: NA
v_gene: TRBV11-2
j_gene: TRBJ2-1

CDR3aa: CASSGPTGELFF
CDR3nt: TGCGCCAGCAGTGGTCCCACCGGGGAGCTGTTTTTT
abundance: NA
d_gene: NA
v_gene: TRBV10-2
j_gene: TRBJ2-2